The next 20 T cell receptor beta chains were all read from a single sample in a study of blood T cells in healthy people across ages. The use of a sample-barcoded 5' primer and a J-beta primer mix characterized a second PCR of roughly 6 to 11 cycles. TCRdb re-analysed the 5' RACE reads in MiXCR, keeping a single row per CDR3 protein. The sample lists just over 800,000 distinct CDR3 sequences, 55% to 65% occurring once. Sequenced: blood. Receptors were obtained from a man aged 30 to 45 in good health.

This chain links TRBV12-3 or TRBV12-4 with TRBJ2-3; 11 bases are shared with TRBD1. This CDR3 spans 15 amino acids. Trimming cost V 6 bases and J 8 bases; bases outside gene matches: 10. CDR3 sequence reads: CASSIRTGGAGTQYF. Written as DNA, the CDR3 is TGTGCCAGCAGCATTCGGACAGGGGGCGCTGGTACGCAGTATTTT.

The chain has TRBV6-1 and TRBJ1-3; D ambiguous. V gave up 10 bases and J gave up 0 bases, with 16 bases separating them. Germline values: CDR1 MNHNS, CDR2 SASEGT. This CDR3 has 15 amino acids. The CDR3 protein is CATHDGADSGNTIYF. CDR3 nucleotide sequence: TGTGCCACCCACGATGGCGCGGACTCTGGAAACACCATATATTTT.

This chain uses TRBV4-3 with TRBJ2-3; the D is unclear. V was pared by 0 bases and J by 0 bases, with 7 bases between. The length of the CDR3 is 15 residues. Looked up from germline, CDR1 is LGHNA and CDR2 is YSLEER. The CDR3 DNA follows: TGCGCCAGCAGCCAAGAGTATAAAAGCACAGATACGCAGTATTTT. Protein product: CASSQEYKSTDTQYF.

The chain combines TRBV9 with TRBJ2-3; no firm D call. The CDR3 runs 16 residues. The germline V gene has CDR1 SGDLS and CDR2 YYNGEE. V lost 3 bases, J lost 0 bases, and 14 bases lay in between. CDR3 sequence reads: CASSAFGFSSTDTQYF. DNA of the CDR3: TGTGCCAGCAGCGCCTTTGGATTCTCTAGCACAGATACGCAGTATTTT. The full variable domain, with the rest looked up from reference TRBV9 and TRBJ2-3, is DSGVTQTPKHLITATGQRVTLRCSPRSGDLSVYWYQQSLDQGLQFLIQYYNGEERAKGNILERFSAQQFPDLHSELNLSSLELGDSALYFCASSAFGFSSTDTQYFGPGTRLTVL.

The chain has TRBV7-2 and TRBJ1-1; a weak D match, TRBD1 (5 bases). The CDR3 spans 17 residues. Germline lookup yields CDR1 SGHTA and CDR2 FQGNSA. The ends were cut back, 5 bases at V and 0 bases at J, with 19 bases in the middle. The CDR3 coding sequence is TGTGCCAGCAGCCCCTCACGGGACGGGACCTTGAACACTGAAGCTTTCTTT. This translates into CASSPSRDGTLNTEAFF.

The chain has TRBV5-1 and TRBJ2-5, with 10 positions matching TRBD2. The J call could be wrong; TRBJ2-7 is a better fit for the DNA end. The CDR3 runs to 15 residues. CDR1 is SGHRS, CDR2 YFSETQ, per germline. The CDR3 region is CASSPTLAGVNEQYF. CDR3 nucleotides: TGCGCCAGCAGCCCAACTCTAGCGGGGGTGAACGAGCAGTACTTC.

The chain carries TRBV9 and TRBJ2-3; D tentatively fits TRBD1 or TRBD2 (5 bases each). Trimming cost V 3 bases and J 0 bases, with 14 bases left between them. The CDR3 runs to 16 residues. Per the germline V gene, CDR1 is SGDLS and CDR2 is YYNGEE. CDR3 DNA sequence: TGTGCCAGCAGCGATGGGACGCGGATTAGCACAGATACGCAGTATTTT. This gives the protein CASSDGTRISTDTQYF.

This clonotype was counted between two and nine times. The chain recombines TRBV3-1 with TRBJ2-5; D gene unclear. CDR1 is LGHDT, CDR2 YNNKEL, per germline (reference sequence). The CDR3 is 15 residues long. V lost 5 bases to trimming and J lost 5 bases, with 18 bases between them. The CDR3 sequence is CASSSRVNSLETQYF. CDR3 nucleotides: TGTGCCAGCAGCAGCCGGGTGAATAGTTTGGAGACCCAGTACTTC.

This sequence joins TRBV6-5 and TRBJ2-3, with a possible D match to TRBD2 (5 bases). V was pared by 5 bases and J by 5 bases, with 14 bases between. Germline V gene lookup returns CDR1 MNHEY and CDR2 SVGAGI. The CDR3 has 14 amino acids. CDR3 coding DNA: TGTGCCAGCAGTCAAGTTTTAGGGAGAGATACGCAGTATTTT. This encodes CASSQVLGRDTQYF.

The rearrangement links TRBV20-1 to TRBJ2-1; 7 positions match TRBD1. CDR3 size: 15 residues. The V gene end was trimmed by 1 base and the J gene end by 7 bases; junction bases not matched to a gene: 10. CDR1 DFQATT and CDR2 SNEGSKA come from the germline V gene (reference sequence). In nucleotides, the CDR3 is TGCAGTGCTAGAGTAGGGACAGAGCCGGTAAATGAGCAGTTCTTC. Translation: CSARVGTEPVNEQFF.

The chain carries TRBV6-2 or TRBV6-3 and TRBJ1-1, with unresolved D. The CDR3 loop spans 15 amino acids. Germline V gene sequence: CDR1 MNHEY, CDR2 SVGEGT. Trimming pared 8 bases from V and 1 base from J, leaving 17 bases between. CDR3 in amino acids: CASESGGRANTEAFF. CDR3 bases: TGTGCCAGCGAATCAGGCGGGCGGGCGAACACTGAAGCTTTCTTT.

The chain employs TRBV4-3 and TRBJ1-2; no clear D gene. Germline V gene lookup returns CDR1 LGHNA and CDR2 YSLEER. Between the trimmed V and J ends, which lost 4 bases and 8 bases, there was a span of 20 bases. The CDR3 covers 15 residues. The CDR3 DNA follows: TGCGCCAGCAGCCTAGGGATAGGAATCTTCTTAGGCTACACCTTC. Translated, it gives CASSLGIGIFLGYTF.

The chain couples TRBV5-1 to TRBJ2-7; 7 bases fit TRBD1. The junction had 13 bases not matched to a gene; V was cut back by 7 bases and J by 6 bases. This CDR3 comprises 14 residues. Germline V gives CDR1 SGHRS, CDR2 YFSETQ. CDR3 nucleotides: TGCGCCAGCCACCGGGAACAGGGGCCTGCCGAGCAGTACTTC. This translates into CASHREQGPAEQYF.

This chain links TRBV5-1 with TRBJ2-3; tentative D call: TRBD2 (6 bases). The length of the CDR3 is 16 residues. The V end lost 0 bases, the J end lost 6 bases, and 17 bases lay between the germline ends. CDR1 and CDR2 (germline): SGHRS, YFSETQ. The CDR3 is CASSLVGTGLGDTQYF. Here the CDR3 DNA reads TGCGCCAGCAGCTTGGTAGGGACGGGACTCGGGGATACGCAGTATTTT.

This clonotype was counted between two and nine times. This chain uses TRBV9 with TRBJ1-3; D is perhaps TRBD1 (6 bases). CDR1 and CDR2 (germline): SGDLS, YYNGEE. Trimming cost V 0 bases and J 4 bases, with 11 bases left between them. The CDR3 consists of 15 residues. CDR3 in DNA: TGTGCCAGCAGCGTAGAACGGGGGCCGGGAAACACCATATATTTT. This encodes CASSVERGPGNTIYF.

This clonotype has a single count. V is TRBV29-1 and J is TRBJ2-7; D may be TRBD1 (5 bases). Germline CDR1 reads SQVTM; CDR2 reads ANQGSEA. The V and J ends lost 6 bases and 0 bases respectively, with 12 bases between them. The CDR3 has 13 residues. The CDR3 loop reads CSVRQPSSYEQYF. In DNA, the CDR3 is TGCAGCGTCCGACAGCCTAGCTCCTACGAGCAGTACTTC.

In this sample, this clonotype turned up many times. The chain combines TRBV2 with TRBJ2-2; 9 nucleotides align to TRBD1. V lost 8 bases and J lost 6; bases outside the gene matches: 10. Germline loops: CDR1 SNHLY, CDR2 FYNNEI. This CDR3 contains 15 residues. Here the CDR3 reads CASLKDRGRAGELFF. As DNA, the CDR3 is TGTGCCAGCCTCAAGGACAGGGGCCGCGCCGGGGAGCTGTTTTTT.

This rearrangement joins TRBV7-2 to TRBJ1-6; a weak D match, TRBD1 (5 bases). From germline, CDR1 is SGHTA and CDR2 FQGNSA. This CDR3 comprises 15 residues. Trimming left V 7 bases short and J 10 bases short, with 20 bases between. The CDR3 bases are TGTGCCAGCAAACTGTCGGGCCAAGCAGGGTCACCCCTCCACTTT. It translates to CASKLSGQAGSPLHF.

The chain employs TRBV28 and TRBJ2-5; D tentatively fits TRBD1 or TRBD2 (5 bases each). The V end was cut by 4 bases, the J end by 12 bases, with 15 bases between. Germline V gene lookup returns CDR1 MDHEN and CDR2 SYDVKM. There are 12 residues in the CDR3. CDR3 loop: CASSSPQGVEYF. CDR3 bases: TGTGCCAGCAGTTCGCCTCAGGGAGTTGAGTACTTC.

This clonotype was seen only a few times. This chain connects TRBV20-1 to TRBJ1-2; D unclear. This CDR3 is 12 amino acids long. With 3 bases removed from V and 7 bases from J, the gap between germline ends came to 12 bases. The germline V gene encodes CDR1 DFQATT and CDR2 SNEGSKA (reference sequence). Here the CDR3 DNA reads TGCAGTGCTAGCAGGAGGCAGTTTGGCTACACCTTC. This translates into CSASRRQFGYTF.